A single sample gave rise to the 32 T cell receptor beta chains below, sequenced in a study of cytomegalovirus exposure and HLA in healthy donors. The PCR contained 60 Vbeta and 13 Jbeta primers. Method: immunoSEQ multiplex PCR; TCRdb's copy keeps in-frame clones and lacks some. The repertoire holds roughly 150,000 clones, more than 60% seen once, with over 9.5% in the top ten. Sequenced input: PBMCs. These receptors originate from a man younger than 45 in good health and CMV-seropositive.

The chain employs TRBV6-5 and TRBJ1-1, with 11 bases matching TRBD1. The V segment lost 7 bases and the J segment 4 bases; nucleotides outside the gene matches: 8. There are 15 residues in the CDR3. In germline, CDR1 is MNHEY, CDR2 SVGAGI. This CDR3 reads CASKIGQGAATEAFF. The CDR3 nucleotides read TGTGCCAGCAAAATTGGACAGGGGGCGGCCACTGAAGCTTTCTTT.

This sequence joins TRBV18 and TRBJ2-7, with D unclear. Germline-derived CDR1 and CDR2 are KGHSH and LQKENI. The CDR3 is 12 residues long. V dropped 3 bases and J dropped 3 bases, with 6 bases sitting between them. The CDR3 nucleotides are TGTGCCAGCTCACCCGACTTCTACGAGCAGTACTTC. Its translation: CASSPDFYEQYF.

CDR3 sequence reads: CASSLGGTGGSYEQYF. Here the CDR3 DNA reads TGTGCCAGCAGCTTGGGGGGGACAGGGGGCTCCTACGAGCAGTACTTC. This sequence joins TRBV5-6 and TRBJ2-7; 11 bases line up with TRBD1. This CDR3 contains 16 residues. The junction had 2 bases not matched to a gene; V was cut back by 0 bases and J by 0 bases. Per germline, CDR1 SGHDT and CDR2 YYEEEE.

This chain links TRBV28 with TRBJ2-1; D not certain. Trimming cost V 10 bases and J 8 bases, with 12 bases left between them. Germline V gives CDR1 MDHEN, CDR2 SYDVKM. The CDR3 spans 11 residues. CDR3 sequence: CATGSFYEQFF. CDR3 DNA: TGTGCCACCGGGTCGTTTTATGAGCAGTTCTTC.

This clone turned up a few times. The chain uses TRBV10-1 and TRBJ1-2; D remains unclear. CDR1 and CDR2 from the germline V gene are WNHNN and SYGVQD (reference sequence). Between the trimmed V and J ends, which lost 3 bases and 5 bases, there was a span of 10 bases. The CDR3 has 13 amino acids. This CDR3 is CASSDRERYGYTF. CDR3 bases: TGCGCCAGCAGTGACCGGGAAAGATATGGCTACACCTTC.

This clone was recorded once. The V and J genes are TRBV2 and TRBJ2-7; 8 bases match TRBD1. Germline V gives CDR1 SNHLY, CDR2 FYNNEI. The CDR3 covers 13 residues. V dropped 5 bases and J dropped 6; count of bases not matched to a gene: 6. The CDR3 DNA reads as TGTGCCAGCAGTACGCAGGGGGCGGGCGAGCAGTACTTC. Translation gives CASSTQGAGEQYF.

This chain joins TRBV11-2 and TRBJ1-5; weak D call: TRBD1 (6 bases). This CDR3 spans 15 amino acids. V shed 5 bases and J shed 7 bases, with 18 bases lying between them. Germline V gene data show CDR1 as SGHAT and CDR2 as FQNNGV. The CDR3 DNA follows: TGTGCCAGCAGCCTAGGGGGAGGTATGGGACAGCCCCAGCATTTT. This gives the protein CASSLGGGMGQPQHF.

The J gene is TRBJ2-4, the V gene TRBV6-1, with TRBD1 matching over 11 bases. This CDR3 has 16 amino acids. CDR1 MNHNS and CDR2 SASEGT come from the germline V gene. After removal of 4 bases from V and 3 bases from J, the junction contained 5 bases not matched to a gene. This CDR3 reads CASSADRGQSKNIQYF. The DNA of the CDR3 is TGTGCCAGCAGTGCGGACAGGGGGCAAAGCAAAAACATTCAGTACTTC.

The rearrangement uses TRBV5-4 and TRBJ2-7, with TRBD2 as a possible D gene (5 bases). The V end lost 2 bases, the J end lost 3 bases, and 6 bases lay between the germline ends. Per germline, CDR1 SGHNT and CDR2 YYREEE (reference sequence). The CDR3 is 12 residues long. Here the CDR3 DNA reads TGTGCCAGCAGCTTCGGGAACTACGAGCAGTACTTC. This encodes CASSFGNYEQYF. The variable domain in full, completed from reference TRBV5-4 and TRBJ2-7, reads ETGVTQSPTHLIKTRGQQVTLRCSSQSGHNTVSWYQQALGQGPQFIFQYYREEENGRGNFPPRFSGLQFPNYSSELNVNALELDDSALYLCASSFGNYEQYFGPGTRLTVT.

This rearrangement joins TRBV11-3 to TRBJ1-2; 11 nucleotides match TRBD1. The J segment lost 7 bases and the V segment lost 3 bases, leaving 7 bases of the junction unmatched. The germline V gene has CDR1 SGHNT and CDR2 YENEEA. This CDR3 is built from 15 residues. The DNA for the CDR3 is TGTGCCAGCAGCTTTGGACAGGGGGCGCACAGTGGCTACACCTTC. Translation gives CASSFGQGAHSGYTF.

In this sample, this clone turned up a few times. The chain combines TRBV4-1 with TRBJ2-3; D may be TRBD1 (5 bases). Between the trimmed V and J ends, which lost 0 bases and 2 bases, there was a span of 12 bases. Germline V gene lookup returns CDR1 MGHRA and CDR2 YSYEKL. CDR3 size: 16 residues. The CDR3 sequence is CASSQDQGPPTDTQYF. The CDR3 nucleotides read TGCGCCAGCAGCCAAGATCAGGGTCCCCCCACAGATACGCAGTATTTT.

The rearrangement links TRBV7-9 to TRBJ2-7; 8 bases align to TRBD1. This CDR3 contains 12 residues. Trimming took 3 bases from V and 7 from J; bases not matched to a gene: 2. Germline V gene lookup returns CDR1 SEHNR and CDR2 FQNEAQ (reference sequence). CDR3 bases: TGTGCCAGCAGCTTCAGGGGGCTTGAGCAGTACTTC. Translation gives CASSFRGLEQYF.

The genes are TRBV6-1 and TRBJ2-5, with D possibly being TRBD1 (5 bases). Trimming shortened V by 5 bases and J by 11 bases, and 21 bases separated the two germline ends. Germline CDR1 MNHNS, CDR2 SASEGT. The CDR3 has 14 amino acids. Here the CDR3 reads CASSPLISRVGQYF. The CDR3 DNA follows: TGTGCCAGCAGTCCGCTTATAAGCAGGGTTGGGCAGTACTTC.

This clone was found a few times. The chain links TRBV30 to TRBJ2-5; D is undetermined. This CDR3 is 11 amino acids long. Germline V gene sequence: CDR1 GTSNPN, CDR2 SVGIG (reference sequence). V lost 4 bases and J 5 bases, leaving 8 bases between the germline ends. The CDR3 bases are TGTGCCTGGAACACCGGGGAGACCCAGTACTTC. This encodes CAWNTGETQYF.

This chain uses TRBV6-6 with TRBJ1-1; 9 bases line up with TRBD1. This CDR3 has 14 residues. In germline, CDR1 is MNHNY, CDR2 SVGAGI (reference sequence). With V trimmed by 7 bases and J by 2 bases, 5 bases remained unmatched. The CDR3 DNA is TGTGCCAGCACCTTGACAGGGGGAAACACTGAAGCTTTCTTT. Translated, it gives CASTLTGGNTEAFF.

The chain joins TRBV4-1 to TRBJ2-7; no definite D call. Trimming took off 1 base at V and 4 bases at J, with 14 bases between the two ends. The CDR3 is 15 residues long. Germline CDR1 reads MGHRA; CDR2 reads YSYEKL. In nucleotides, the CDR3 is TGCGCCAGCAGCCAAGTTCCCACTATTGTTTACGAGCAGTACTTC. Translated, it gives CASSQVPTIVYEQYF.

The CDR3 DNA is TGTGCCAGCAGATCCGGGACAGGGCGTGAAGCTTTCTTT. It yields the protein CASRSGTGREAFF. V and J are TRBV27 and TRBJ1-1; 9 nucleotides match TRBD1. From germline, CDR1 is MNHEY and CDR2 SMNVEV (reference sequence). The CDR3 is made up of 13 amino acids. V lost 6 bases, J lost 7 bases, and 6 bases stayed unmatched.

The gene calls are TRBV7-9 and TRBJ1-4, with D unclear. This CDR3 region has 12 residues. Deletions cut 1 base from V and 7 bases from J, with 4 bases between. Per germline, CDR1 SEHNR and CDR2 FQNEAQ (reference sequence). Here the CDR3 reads CASSLVGEKLFF. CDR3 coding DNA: TGTGCCAGCAGCTTAGTCGGTGAAAAACTGTTTTTT.

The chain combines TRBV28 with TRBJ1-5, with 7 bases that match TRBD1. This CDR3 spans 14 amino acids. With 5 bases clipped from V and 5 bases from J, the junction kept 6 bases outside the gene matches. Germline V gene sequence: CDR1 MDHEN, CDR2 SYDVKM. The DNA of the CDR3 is TGTGCCAGCAGTCTAACAGGGGAACATCAGCCCCAGCATTTT. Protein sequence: CASSLTGEHQPQHF.

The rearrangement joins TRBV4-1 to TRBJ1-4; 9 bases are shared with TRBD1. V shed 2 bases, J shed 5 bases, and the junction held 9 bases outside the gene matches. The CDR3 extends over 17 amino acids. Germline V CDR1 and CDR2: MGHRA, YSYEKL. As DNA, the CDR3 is TGCGCCAGCAGCCAACCTCCGGGACAGGGAAAGAATGAAAAACTGTTTTTT. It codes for CASSQPPGQGKNEKLFF.

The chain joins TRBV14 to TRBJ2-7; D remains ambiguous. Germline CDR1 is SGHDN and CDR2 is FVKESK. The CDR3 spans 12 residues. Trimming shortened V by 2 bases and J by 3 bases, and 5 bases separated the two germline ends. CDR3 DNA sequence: TGTGCCAGCAGCCAATCAGGCTACGAGCAGTACTTC. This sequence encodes CASSQSGYEQYF.

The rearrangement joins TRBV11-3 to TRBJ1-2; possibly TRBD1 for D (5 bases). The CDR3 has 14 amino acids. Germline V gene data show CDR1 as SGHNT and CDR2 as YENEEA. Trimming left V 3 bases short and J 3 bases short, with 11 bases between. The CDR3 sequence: CASSLERDDYGYTF. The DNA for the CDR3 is TGTGCCAGCAGCTTGGAGCGGGACGACTATGGCTACACCTTC.

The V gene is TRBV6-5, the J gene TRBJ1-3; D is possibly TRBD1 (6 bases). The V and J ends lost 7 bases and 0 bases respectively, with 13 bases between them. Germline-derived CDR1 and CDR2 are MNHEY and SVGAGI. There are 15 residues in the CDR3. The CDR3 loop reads CASTLDSASGNTIYF. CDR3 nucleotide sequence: TGTGCCAGCACCCTGGACAGTGCCTCTGGAAACACCATATATTTT.

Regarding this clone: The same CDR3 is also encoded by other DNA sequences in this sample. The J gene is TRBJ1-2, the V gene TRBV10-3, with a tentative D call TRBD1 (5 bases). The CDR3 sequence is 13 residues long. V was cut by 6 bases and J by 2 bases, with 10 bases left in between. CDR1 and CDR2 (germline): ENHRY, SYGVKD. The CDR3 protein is CAIREQVNYGYTF. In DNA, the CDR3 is TGTGCCATCAGAGAACAGGTGAACTATGGCTACACCTTC.

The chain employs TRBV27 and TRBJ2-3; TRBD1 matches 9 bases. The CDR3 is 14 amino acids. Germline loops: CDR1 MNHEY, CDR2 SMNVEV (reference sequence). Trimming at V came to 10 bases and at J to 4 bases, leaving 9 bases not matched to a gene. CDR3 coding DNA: TGTGCCACTACACCGGGACAGGGCGCAGATACGCAGTATTTT. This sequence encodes CATTPGQGADTQYF.

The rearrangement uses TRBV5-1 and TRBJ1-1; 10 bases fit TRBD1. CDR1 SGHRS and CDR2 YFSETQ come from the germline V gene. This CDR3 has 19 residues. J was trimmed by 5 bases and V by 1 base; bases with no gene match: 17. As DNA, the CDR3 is TGCGCCAGCAGCTTGACCCCGGGACAGGGGACAATAGGGGGGACTGAAGCTTTCTTT. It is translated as CASSLTPGQGTIGGTEAFF.

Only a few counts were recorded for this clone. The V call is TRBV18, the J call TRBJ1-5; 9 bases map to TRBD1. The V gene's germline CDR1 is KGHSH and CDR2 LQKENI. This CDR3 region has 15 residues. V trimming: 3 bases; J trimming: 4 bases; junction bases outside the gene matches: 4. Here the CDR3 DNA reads TGTGCCAGCTCACCCGAGACAGGGGGGAATCAGCCCCAGCATTTT. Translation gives CASSPETGGNQPQHF. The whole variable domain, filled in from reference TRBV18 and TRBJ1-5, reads NAGVMQNPRHLVRRRGQEARLRCSPMKGHSHVYWYRQLPEEGLKFMVYLQKENIIDESGMPKERFSAEFPKEGPSILRIQQVVRGDSAAYFCASSPETGGNQPQHFGDGTRLSIL.

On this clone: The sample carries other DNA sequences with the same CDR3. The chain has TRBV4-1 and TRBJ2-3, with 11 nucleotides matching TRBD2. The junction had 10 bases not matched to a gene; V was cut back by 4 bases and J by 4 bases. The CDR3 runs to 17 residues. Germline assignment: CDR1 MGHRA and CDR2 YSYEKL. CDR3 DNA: TGCGCCAGCAGCCGAGAATGGGCTAGCGGGAGGCCAGATACGCAGTATTTT. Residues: CASSREWASGRPDTQYF.

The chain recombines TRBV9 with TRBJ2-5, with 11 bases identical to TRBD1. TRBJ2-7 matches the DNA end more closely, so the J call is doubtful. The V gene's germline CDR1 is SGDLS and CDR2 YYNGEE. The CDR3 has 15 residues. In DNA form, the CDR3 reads TGTGCCAGCAGCGTATGGGACAGGGGGATGATCGAGCAGTACTTC. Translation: CASSVWDRGMIEQYF.

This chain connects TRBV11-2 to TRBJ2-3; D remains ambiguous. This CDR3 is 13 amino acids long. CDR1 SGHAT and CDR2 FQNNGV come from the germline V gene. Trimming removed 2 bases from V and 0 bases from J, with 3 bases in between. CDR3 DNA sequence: TGTGCCAGCAGCTTAACTAGCACAGATACGCAGTATTTT. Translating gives CASSLTSTDTQYF.

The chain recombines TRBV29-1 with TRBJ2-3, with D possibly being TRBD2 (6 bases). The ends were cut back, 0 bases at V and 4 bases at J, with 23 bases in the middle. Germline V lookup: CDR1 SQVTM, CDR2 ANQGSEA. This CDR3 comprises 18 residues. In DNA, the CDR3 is TGCAGCGTTGAAGATCCACTCTCGTCGGAGGGAAGGGCAGATACGCAGTATTTT. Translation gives CSVEDPLSSEGRADTQYF.

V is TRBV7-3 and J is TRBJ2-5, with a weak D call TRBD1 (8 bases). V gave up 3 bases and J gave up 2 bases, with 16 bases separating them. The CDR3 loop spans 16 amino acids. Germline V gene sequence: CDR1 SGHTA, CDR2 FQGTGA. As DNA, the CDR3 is TGTGCCAGCAGCTTGAATGGACAGGGAGGGCAAGAGACCCAGTACTTC. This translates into CASSLNGQGGQETQYF. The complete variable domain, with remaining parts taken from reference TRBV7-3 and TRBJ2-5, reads GAGVSQTPSNKVTEKGKYVELRCDPISGHTALYWYRQSLGQGPEFLIYFQGTGAADDSGLPNDRFFAVRPEGSVSTLKIQRTERGDSAVYLCASSLNGQGGQETQYFGPGTRLLVL.